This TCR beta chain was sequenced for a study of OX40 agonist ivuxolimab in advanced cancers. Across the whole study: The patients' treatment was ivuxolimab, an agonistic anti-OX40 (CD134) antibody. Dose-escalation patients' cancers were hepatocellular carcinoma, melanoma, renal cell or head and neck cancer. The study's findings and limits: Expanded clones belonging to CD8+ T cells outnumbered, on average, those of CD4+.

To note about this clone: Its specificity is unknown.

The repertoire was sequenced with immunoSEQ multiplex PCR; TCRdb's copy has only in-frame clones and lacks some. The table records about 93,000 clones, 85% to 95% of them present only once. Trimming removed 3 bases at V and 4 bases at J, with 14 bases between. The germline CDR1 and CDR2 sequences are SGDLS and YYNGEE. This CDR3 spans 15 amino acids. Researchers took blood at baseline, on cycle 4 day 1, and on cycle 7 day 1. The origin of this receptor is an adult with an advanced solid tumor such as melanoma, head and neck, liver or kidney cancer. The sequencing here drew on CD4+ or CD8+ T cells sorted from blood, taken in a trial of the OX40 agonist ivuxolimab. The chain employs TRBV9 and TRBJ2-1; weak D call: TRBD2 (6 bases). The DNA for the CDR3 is TGTGCCAGCAGCGAGGTGGGAGGAGTTTACAATGAGCAGTTCTTC. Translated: CASSEVGGVYNEQFF.